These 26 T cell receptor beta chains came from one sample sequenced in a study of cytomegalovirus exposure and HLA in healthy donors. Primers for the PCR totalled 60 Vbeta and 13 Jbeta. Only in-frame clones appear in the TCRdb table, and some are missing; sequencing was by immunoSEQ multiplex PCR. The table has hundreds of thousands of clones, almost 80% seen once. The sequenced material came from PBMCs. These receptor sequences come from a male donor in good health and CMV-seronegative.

This CDR3 reads CASTVQGSGATDTQYF. The CDR3 DNA sequence: TGTGCCAGCACGGTACAGGGTTCTGGGGCCACAGATACGCAGTATTTT. The chain combines TRBV18 with TRBJ2-3; D is perhaps TRBD1 (6 bases). V lost 8 bases and J lost 2, with 20 bases in between. Looked up from germline, CDR1 is KGHSH and CDR2 is LQKENI. CDR3 length: 16 residues.

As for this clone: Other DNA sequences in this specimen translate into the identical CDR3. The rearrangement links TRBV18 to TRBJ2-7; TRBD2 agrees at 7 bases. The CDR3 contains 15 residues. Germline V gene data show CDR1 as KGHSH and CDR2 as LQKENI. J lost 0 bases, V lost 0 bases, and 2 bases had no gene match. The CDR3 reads CASSPPGGSSYEQYF. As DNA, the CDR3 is TGTGCCAGCTCACCACCCGGCGGGAGCTCCTACGAGCAGTACTTC.

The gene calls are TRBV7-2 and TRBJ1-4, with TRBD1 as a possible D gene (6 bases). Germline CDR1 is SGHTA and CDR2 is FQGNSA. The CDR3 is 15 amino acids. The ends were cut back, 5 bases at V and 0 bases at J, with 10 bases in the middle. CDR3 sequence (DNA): TGTGCCAGCAGCGTTAACAGGGCAACTAATGAAAAACTGTTTTTT. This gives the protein CASSVNRATNEKLFF.

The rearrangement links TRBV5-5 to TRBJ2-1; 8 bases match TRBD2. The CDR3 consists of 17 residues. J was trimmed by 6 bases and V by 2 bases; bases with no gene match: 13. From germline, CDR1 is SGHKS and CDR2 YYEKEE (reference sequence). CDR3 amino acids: CASSLYLSGKGLNEQFF. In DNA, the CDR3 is TGTGCCAGCAGCTTATACCTTAGCGGGAAAGGCCTCAATGAGCAGTTCTTC.

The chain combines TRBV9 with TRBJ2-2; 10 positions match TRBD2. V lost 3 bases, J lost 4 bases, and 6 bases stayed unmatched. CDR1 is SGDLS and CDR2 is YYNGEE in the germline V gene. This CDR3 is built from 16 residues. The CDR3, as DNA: TGTGCCAGCAGCGCACCGAGCGGGAGGGCCACCGGGGAGCTGTTTTTT. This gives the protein CASSAPSGRATGELFF.

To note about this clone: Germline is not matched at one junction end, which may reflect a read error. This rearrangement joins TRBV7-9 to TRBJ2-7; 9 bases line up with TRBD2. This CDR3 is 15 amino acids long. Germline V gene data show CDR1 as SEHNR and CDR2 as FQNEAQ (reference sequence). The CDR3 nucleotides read TGTTCCAGCAGCTATAGCGGGAGAACCTCCTACGAGCAGTACTTC. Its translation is CSSSYSGRTSYEQYF.

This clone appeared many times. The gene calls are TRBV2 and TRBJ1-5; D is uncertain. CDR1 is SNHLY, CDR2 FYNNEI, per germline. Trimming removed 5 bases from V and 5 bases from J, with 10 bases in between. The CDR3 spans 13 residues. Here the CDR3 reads CASSNWAHQPQHF. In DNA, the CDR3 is TGTGCCAGCAGTAACTGGGCGCATCAGCCCCAGCATTTT.

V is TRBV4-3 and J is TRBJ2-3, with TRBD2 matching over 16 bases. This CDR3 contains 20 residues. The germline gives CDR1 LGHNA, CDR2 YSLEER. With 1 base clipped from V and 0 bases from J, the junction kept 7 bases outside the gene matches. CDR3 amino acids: CASSQGPGLAGGPSTDTQYF. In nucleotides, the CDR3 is TGCGCCAGCAGCCAAGGACCGGGACTAGCGGGAGGGCCAAGCACAGATACGCAGTATTTT.

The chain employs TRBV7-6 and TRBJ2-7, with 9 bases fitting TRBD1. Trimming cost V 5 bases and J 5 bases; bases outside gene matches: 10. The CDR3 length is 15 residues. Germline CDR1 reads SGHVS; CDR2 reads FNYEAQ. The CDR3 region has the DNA TGTGCCAGCAGCAACCCCGGGACAGGGAAGGACGAGCAGTACTTC. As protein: CASSNPGTGKDEQYF.

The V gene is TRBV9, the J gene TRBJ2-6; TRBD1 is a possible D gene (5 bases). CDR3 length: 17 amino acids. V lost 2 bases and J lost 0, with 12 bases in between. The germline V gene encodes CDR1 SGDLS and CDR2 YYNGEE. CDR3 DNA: TGTGCCAGCAGCGTGGGGCCAGCGCCCTCTGGGGCCAACGTCCTGACTTTC. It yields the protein CASSVGPAPSGANVLTF.

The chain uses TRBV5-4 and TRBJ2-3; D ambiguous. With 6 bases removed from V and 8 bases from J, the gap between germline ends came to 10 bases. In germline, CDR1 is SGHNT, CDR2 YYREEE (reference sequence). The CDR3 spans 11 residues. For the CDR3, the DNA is TGTGCCAGCACGGAGACCGGTACGCAGTATTTT. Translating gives CASTETGTQYF. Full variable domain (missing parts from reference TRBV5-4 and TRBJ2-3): ETGVTQSPTHLIKTRGQQVTLRCSSQSGHNTVSWYQQALGQGPQFIFQYYREEENGRGNFPPRFSGLQFPNYSSELNVNALELDDSALYLCASTETGTQYFGPGTRLTVL.

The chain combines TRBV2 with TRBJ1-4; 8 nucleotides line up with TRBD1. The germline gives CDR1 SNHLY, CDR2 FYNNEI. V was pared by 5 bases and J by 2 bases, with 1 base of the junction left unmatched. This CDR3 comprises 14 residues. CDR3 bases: TGTGCCAGCAGTCGGACAGGGACTAATGAAAAACTGTTTTTT. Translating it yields CASSRTGTNEKLFF.

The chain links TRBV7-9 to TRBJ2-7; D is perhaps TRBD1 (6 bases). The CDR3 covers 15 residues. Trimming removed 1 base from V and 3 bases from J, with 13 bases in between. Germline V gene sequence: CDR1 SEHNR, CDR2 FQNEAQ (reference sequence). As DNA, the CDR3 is TGTGCCAGCAGCTTAGGCGAGACAGGTTTCTACGAGCAGTACTTC. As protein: CASSLGETGFYEQYF.

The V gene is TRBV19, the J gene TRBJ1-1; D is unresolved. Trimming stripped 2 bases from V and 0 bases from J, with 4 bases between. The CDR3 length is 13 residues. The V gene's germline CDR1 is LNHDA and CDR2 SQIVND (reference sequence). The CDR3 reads CASSIRVNTEAFF. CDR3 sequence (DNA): TGTGCCAGTAGTATAAGAGTGAACACTGAAGCTTTCTTT.

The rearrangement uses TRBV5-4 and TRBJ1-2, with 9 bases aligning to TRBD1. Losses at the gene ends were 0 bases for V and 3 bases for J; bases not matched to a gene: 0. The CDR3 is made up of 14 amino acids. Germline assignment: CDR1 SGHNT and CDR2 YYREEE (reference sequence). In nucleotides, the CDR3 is TGTGCCAGCAGCTTGGGGGACAGGGACTATGGCTACACCTTC. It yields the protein CASSLGDRDYGYTF. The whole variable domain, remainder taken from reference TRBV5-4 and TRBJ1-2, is ETGVTQSPTHLIKTRGQQVTLRCSSQSGHNTVSWYQQALGQGPQFIFQYYREEENGRGNFPPRFSGLQFPNYSSELNVNALELDDSALYLCASSLGDRDYGYTFGSGTRLTVV.

The CDR3 DNA follows: TGTGCCAGCAGCGCCGACAGGCGTAAGACTTCTAACTATGGCTACACCTTC. It codes for CASSADRRKTSNYGYTF. The V call is TRBV9, the J call TRBJ1-2; perhaps TRBD1 as D (6 bases). This CDR3 region has 17 residues. CDR1 and CDR2 (germline): SGDLS, YYNGEE. Trimming cost V 3 bases and J 0 bases, with 18 bases left between them.

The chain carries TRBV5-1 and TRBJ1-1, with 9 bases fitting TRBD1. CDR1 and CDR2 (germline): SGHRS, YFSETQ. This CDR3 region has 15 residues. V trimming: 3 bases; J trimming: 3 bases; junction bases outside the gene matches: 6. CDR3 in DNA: TGCGCCAGCAGCTCCTCCGGGACAGGGTACACTGAAGCTTTCTTT. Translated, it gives CASSSSGTGYTEAFF.

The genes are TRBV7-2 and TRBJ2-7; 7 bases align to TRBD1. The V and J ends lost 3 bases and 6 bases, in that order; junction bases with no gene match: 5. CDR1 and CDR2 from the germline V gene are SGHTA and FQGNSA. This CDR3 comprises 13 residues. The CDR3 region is CASSFSTGPEQYF. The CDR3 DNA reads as TGTGCCAGCAGCTTCTCGACAGGGCCCGAGCAGTACTTC.

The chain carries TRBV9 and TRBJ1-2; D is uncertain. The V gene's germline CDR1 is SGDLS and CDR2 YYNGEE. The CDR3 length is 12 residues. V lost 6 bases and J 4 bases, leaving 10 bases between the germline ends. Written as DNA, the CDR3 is TGTGCCAGCAAGAGCGGGCCCTATGGCTACACCTTC. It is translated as CASKSGPYGYTF.

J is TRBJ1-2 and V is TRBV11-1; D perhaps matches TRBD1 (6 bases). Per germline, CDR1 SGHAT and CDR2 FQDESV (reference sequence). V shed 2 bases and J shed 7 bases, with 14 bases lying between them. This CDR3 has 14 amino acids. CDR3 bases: TGTGCCAGCAGCTTAATCCAGGGGCAGCCTGGCTACACCTTC. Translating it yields CASSLIQGQPGYTF.

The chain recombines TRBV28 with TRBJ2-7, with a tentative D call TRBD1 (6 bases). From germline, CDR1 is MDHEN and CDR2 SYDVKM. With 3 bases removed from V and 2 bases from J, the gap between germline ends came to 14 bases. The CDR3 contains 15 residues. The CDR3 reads CASSFGQPPTYEQYF. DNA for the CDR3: TGTGCCAGCAGTTTCGGACAGCCCCCCACCTACGAGCAGTACTTC.

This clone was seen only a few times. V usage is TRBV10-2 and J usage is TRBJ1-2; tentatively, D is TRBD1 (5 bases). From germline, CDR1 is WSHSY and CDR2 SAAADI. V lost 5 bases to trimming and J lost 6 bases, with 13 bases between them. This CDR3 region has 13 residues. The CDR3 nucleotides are TGCGCCAGCAGTCAGAGCTCAGGGAATGGCTACACCTTC. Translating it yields CASSQSSGNGYTF.

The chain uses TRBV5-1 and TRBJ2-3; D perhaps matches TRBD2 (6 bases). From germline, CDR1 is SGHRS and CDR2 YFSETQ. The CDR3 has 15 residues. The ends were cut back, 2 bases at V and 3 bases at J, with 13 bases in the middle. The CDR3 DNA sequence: TGCGCCAGCAGCTTTTCGGGGGTGGAAACAGATACGCAGTATTTT. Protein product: CASSFSGVETDTQYF.

The CDR3 region has the DNA TGCGCCAGCAGCCAAGAAGTCTTCAGCGGGGGGGACTCCGGGGAGCTGTTTTTT. Translating it yields CASSQEVFSGGDSGELFF. The V call is TRBV4-3, the J call TRBJ2-2, with 10 bases lining up with TRBD2. The germline CDR1 and CDR2 sequences are LGHNA and YSLEER. CDR3 length: 18 residues. Trimming took 0 bases from V and 6 from J; bases not matched to a gene: 10.

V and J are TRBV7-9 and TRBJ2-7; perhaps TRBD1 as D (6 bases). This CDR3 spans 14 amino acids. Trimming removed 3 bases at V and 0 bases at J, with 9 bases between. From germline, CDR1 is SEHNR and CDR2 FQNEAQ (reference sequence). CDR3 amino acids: CASSFDRSSYEQYF. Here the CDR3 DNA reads TGTGCCAGCAGCTTCGACAGGAGCTCCTACGAGCAGTACTTC.

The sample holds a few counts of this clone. The CDR3 DNA reads as TGTGCCAGCAGCCAAGGGCGGGAGTCTGACGAGCAGTACTTC. This translates into CASSQGRESDEQYF. This chain links TRBV4-2 with TRBJ2-7, with 7 nucleotides matching TRBD2. V lost 1 base to trimming and J lost 5 bases; unmatched junction nucleotides: 5. CDR3 size: 14 residues. The germline CDR1 and CDR2 sequences are LGHNA and YNFKEQ.